Below, 11 T cell receptor beta chains from the same sample are listed, as sequenced in a study of response to subunit inactivated influenza vaccine (dated by TCRdb to 2016 to 2019). The method was RT-PCR. Data came from an Illumina HiSeq 2500. The public reads were quality trimmed at Q25 with fastp and then assembled into clones with MiXCR by TCRdb, keeping productive beta chains. Records with the same CDR3 protein are collapsed into one entry carrying the most frequent genes and DNA. The sample includes some 800,000 distinct CDR3 sequences, with around 20% observed a single time. 10% of the sample rests with the top ten. The sequences come from PBMCs from blood, collected about 5 days after vaccination. The origin of the receptors is a man in his fifties who received an inactivated influenza vaccine. Donor details come from another sample of the same person, matched by shared clones.

The J gene is TRBJ2-3, the V gene TRBV6-1; D is undetermined. This CDR3 has 14 amino acids. Looked up from germline, CDR1 is MNHNS and CDR2 is SASEGT. The germline V and J ends were trimmed by 7 bases and 0 bases, with 11 bases remaining between them. The CDR3 sequence: CASTRTTSTDTQYF. The CDR3 DNA sequence: TGTGCCAGCACCCGAACCACTAGCACAGATACGCAGTATTTT.

This clonotype turned up a few times. V usage is TRBV2 and J usage is TRBJ1-1; 11 positions match TRBD1. Germline V lookup: CDR1 SNHLY, CDR2 FYNNEI. The J segment lost 7 bases and the V segment lost 6 bases, leaving 13 bases of the junction unmatched. The CDR3 sequence is 16 residues long. The CDR3 DNA reads TGTGCCAGCAGACTTGACTCCGGGACAGGGGGAGGTGAAGCTTTCTTT. Translated: CASRLDSGTGGGEAFF.

This clonotype is a singleton in its sample. The gene calls are TRBV4-3 and TRBJ2-1, with 11 bases matching TRBD2. V lost 1 base, J lost 5 bases, and 7 bases stayed unmatched. The CDR3 is made up of 17 amino acids. Germline V gene lookup returns CDR1 LGHNA and CDR2 YSLEER. CDR3 protein: CASSQALSGRANNEQFF. Written as DNA, the CDR3 is TGCGCCAGCAGCCAAGCCCTTAGCGGGAGGGCCAACAATGAGCAGTTCTTC.

The rearrangement joins TRBV15 to TRBJ2-1; a possible D gene is TRBD1 (6 bases). With 5 bases removed from V and 5 bases from J, the gap between germline ends came to 10 bases. Germline-derived CDR1 and CDR2 are LNHNV and YYDKDF (reference sequence). The CDR3 extends over 13 amino acids. The chain's CDR3 is CATSRDTNNEQFF. The CDR3 nucleotides read TGTGCCACCAGCCGGGACACTAACAATGAGCAGTTCTTC.

The V and J genes are TRBV6-2 or TRBV6-3 and TRBJ2-7, with a possible D match to TRBD2 (5 bases). The CDR3 is 15 residues long. Per the germline V gene, CDR1 is MNHEY and CDR2 is SVGEGT. Trimming removed 2 bases at V and 3 bases at J, with 14 bases between. In DNA, the CDR3 is TGTGCCAGCAGTTACCCCCCTAGCTGGGGCTACGAGCAGTACTTC. It specifies CASSYPPSWGYEQYF.

The chain couples TRBV5-1 to TRBJ1-2; D uncertain. There are 16 residues in the CDR3. The germline V and J ends were trimmed by 0 bases and 4 bases, with 16 bases remaining between them. The germline CDR1 and CDR2 sequences are SGHRS and YFSETQ. CDR3: CASSLATRAGGYGYTF. The DNA of the CDR3 is TGCGCCAGCAGCTTGGCAACCCGGGCAGGAGGCTATGGCTACACCTTC.

The V and J genes are TRBV7-3 and TRBJ2-1, with a possible D match to TRBD2 (5 bases). The CDR3 covers 13 residues. In germline, CDR1 is SGHTA, CDR2 FQGTGA. Trimming left V 3 bases short and J 8 bases short, with 11 bases between. CDR3 nucleotides: TGTGCCAGCAGCTTCAATCCCGGGGATGAGCAGTTCTTC. This translates into CASSFNPGDEQFF.

This clonotype was found a few times. The genes are TRBV5-1 and TRBJ2-7; D unresolved. CDR1 and CDR2 (germline): SGHRS, YFSETQ. Trimming pared 0 bases from V and 2 bases from J, leaving 12 bases between. CDR3 length: 15 residues. The CDR3 here is CASSLDGTGPYEQYF. CDR3 bases: TGCGCCAGCAGCTTGGACGGTACTGGCCCCTACGAGCAGTACTTC. The variable domain in full, with the rest retrieved from reference TRBV5-1 and TRBJ2-7, is KAGVTQTPRYLIKTRGQQVTLSCSPISGHRSVSWYQQTPGQGLQFLFEYFSETQRNKGNFPGRFSGRQFSNSRSEMNVSTLELGDSALYLCASSLDGTGPYEQYFGPGTRLTVT.

The chain employs TRBV27 and TRBJ2-7; TRBD1 matches 7 bases. The CDR3 has 16 residues. Germline CDR1 MNHEY, CDR2 SMNVEV (reference sequence). J was trimmed by 0 bases and V by 4 bases; bases with no gene match: 9. The CDR3 nucleotides read TGTGCCAGCAGTTCTTACAGGGGACCCGACTCCTACGAGCAGTACTTC. Translation gives CASSSYRGPDSYEQYF.

The chain links TRBV5-1 to TRBJ2-7; tentative D call: TRBD1 (5 bases). CDR3 length equals 20 residues. V lost 3 bases, J lost 0 bases, and 28 bases lay in between. CDR1 and CDR2 from the germline V gene are SGHRS and YFSETQ. The CDR3 DNA reads as TGCGCCAGCAGCTCCGACGGCCCTGGCCCGACCAGGGATCTCTCCTACGAGCAGTACTTC. Residues: CASSSDGPGPTRDLSYEQYF.

This clonotype was seen a handful of times. The chain employs TRBV20-1 and TRBJ1-1; D might be TRBD1 (6 bases). The V end lost 7 bases, the J end lost 3 bases, and 15 bases lay between the germline ends. Per germline, CDR1 DFQATT and CDR2 SNEGSKA (reference sequence). The CDR3 spans 13 residues. The CDR3 is CSVKSGADTEAFF. Written as DNA, the CDR3 is TGCAGTGTTAAGTCGGGGGCGGACACTGAAGCTTTCTTT.